The 8 T cell receptor beta chains below were found in one sample sequenced in a study of blood T cell repertoires in COVID-19 (dated by TCRdb to about 2020). Libraries came from the immunoSEQ multiplex PCR assay. The table comes from immuneACCESS by way of TCRdb, which keeps in-frame sequences with V and J called. Part of the clones is missing from these tables; in studies checked, under half for an unresolved V gene and the rest for unknown reasons. The sample contains 200,000 to 250,000 clones, about 90% of them found a single time. About 3% of the sample goes to the ten largest clones. Sequencing was done on a sample of peripheral blood. These receptors came from a woman aged 30 to 39 who had recovered from COVID-19.

The chain uses TRBV24-1 and TRBJ2-3; 8 bases match TRBD1. Germline values: CDR1 KGHDR, CDR2 SFDVKD. The CDR3 loop spans 15 amino acids. The J segment lost 6 bases and the V segment lost 3 bases, leaving 7 bases of the junction unmatched. The CDR3 is CATSDRTGRGDTQYF. The CDR3 DNA follows: TGTGCCACCAGTGATCGGACAGGGAGAGGGGATACGCAGTATTTT.

The chain employs TRBV3-1 (or the pseudogene TRBV3-2) and TRBJ1-1; no clear D. CDR1 is LGHDT and CDR2 is YNNKEL in the germline V gene (reference sequence). Trimming removed 3 bases from V and 4 bases from J, with 12 bases in between. The length of the CDR3 is 14 residues. The CDR3 DNA is TGTGCCAGCAGCCAGGCCACAGAGAGCACTGAAGCTTTCTTT. This sequence encodes CASSQATESTEAFF.

This chain uses TRBV7-6 with TRBJ2-5, with TRBD2 matching over 12 bases. V gave up 5 bases and J gave up 1 base; unmatched junction bases: 5. The length of the CDR3 is 16 residues. CDR1 SGHVS and CDR2 FNYEAQ come from the germline V gene. CDR3 amino acids: CASSPPSGGAQETQYF. As DNA, the CDR3 is TGTGCCAGCAGCCCCCCTAGCGGGGGGGCCCAAGAGACCCAGTACTTC. The full variable domain, in which reference TRBV7-6 and TRBJ2-5 provide the parts outside the CDR3, is GAGVSQSPRYKVTKRGQDVALRCDPISGHVSLYWYRQALGQGPEFLTYFNYEAQQDKSGLPNDRFSAERPEGSISTLTIQRTEQRDSAMYRCASSPPSGGAQETQYFGPGTRLLVL.

The rearrangement uses TRBV27 and TRBJ2-1, with D possibly matching TRBD1 (5 bases). In germline, CDR1 is MNHEY, CDR2 SMNVEV (reference sequence). V was trimmed by 6 bases and J by 4 bases, leaving 22 bases between them. The length of the CDR3 is 17 residues. The CDR3 reads CASSPMVGGAAYNEQFF. CDR3 sequence (DNA): TGTGCCAGCAGCCCCATGGTCGGTGGGGCCGCATACAATGAGCAGTTCTTC.

This rearrangement joins TRBV4-3 to TRBJ2-3; 9 positions match TRBD2. V lost 5 bases, J lost 4 bases, and 10 bases stayed unmatched. There are 16 residues in the CDR3. Germline loops: CDR1 LGHNA, CDR2 YSLEER. The CDR3: CASSRGGGAEADTQYF. Written as DNA, the CDR3 is TGCGCCAGCAGCAGAGGCGGGGGGGCCGAGGCAGATACGCAGTATTTT.

This chain connects TRBV12-3 or TRBV12-4 to TRBJ2-3; D might be TRBD1 (6 bases). V was shortened by 6 bases and J by 14 bases, with 18 bases between the two germline ends. CDR3 length: 12 amino acids. CDR3 in DNA: TGTGCCAGCAGCTTTGGACAGTCCCCTTGGTATTTT. It yields the protein CASSFGQSPWYF.

This clone has just one count. This rearrangement joins TRBV5-4 to TRBJ2-7; D is undetermined. The CDR3 is made up of 15 amino acids. Deletions cut 4 bases from V and 0 bases from J, with 14 bases between. CDR1 and CDR2 from the germline V gene are SGHNT and YYREEE (reference sequence). The CDR3 region is CASSPTNGGSYEQYF. CDR3 nucleotides: TGTGCCAGCAGCCCCACAAATGGTGGCTCCTACGAGCAGTACTTC.

This chain joins TRBV6-2 or TRBV6-3 and TRBJ2-7; TRBD1 is a possible D gene (6 bases). Between the trimmed V and J ends, which lost 6 bases and 6 bases, there was a span of 12 bases. The germline V gene has CDR1 MNHEY and CDR2 SVGEGT. This CDR3 contains 12 residues. The chain's CDR3 is CASSPQGTEQYF. The DNA of the CDR3 is TGTGCCAGCAGCCCACAGGGAACCGAGCAGTACTTC.